The clone carrying this T cell receptor (beta chain) appeared many times. The antigen remains unidentified. The CDR3 is made up of 13 amino acids. V dropped 5 bases and J dropped 2 bases, with 9 bases sitting between them. In germline, CDR1 is SGHRS, CDR2 YFSETQ. MiXCR, applied by TCRdb to the PCR reads, yields one record per CDR3 protein. The table lists some 89,000 distinct CDR3 sequences, 20% to 30% of them singletons, with approximately 0.94% in the top ten. Sorting recovered naive CD8 T cells on a CD8+CD4-CCR7+CD45RA+ profile. The source of the sample is a study of molecular identifiers for immune sequencing clone quantification. General study findings and limits: In CMV-specific effectors, clones above 20 copies held over 99% of molecules; naive, under 1%.

This chain connects TRBV5-1 to TRBJ2-3; tentatively, D is TRBD1 (5 bases). What was sequenced was naive CD8+ T cells from blood, with Jurkat cell RNA spiked in. The subset is: FACS-sorted CD8+CD4-CCR7+CD45RA+ naive T cells. The source of this sequence is a human donor in good health. Some libraries in this study had Jurkat cell RNA spiked in. CDR3 nucleotide sequence: TGCGCCAGCAGGACGGACAACACAGATACGCAGTATTTT. It is translated as CASRTDNTDTQYF.